The 26 T cell receptor beta chains below all came from one sample that was sequenced in a study of Ad26.COV2.S vaccination and SARS-CoV-2 variants. The treatment was: 15 to 20 received Ad26.COV2.S at low or high dose, single or two shots; about 5 received placebo; per-sample allocation not given. Day 63 following the first vaccine or placebo injection was when the samples were taken. The table came from immunoSEQ multiplex PCR; TCRdb's copy has only in-frame clones and leaves some out. The sample shows 350,000 to 550,000 clones, nearly 90% of them seen only once. Source: peripheral blood, taken in a trial of Ad26.COV2.S vaccine versus placebo. Source of these receptors: a person aged 18-60 years who received the Ad26.COV2.S COVID-19 vaccine or a placebo.

In DNA, the CDR3 is TGTGCCAGCAGCATTGGACAGGGTTGGACCGGGGAGCTGTTTTTT. Amino acid sequence: CASSIGQGWTGELFF. This chain links TRBV5-8 with TRBJ2-2; TRBD1 agrees at 8 bases. The CDR3 is 15 residues long. With 4 bases clipped from V and 5 bases from J, the junction kept 7 bases outside the gene matches. Germline V gene lookup returns CDR1 SGHTS and CDR2 YDEGEE.

The chain has TRBV6-5 and TRBJ1-1, with no clear D. CDR1 and CDR2 from the germline V gene are MNHEY and SVGAGI. This CDR3 has 13 amino acids. V was clipped by 5 bases and J by 3 bases, with 10 bases between them. The CDR3 sequence is CASSPPGDTEAFF. Here the CDR3 DNA reads TGTGCCAGCAGTCCCCCTGGGGACACTGAAGCTTTCTTT.

The rearrangement links TRBV7-9 to TRBJ2-1; no firm D call. Germline values: CDR1 SEHNR, CDR2 FQNEAQ (reference sequence). This CDR3 has 13 residues. Trimming removed 1 base at V and 5 bases at J, with 6 bases between. CDR3 in amino acids: CASSLEIDNEQFF. The CDR3 bases are TGTGCCAGCAGCTTAGAAATCGACAATGAGCAGTTCTTC. Full variable domain (outside the CDR3, taken from reference TRBV7-9 and TRBJ2-1): DTGVSQNPRHKITKRGQNVTFRCDPISEHNRLYWYRQTLGQGPEFLTYFQNEAQLEKSRLLSDRFSAERPKGSFSTLEIQRTEQGDSAMYLCASSLEIDNEQFFGPGTRLTVL.

The V gene is TRBV19, the J gene TRBJ2-2; D is ambiguous. CDR1 LNHDA and CDR2 SQIVND come from the germline V gene (reference sequence). Deletions cut 5 bases from V and 7 bases from J, with 14 bases between. The CDR3 is made up of 14 amino acids. Here the CDR3 DNA reads TGTGCCAGTAGTCAGGTGACACTCCTCGGGGAGCTGTTTTTT. Encoded protein: CASSQVTLLGELFF.

The genes are TRBV15 and TRBJ1-5; unclear D gene. V was shortened by 0 bases and J by 7 bases, with 13 bases between the two germline ends. This CDR3 is 15 amino acids long. The germline V gene has CDR1 LNHNV and CDR2 YYDKDF (reference sequence). CDR3 nucleotides: TGTGCCACCAGCAGAGATCCCAACTTGGGGCAGCCCCAGCATTTT. Its protein is CATSRDPNLGQPQHF.

The chain combines TRBV2 with TRBJ1-1; D is possibly TRBD1 (5 bases). From germline, CDR1 is SNHLY and CDR2 FYNNEI. Trimming left V 4 bases short and J 7 bases short, with 16 bases between. The CDR3 contains 14 residues. CDR3 in DNA: TGTGCCAGCAGTGTCTTAGGGGCCGAGGTTGAAGCTTTCTTT. The encoded protein is CASSVLGAEVEAFF.

The J gene is TRBJ2-3, the V gene TRBV6-2 or TRBV6-3, with D hard to call. CDR1 and CDR2 (germline): MNHEY, SVGEGT. V lost 0 bases and J lost 3, with 7 bases in between. The CDR3 is 14 residues long. CDR3: CASSYSTITDTQYF. In DNA, the CDR3 is TGTGCCAGCAGTTACTCGACCATTACAGATACGCAGTATTTT.

V gene TRBV28 combines with J gene TRBJ2-1; D is undetermined. The CDR3 length is 14 residues. V shed 3 bases and J shed 1 base, with 7 bases lying between them. CDR1 and CDR2 from the germline V gene are MDHEN and SYDVKM. The DNA for the CDR3 is TGTGCCAGCAGTTTTTTTGGGTCCTACAATGAGCAGTTCTTC. It codes for CASSFFGSYNEQFF.

This chain uses TRBV5-5 with TRBJ1-4, with D perhaps matching TRBD1 (5 bases). Germline V gene lookup returns CDR1 SGHKS and CDR2 YYEKEE (reference sequence). This CDR3 spans 17 amino acids. Trimming removed 1 base from V and 3 bases from J, with 16 bases in between. CDR3 loop: CASSLSYPRGANEKLFF. DNA of the CDR3: TGTGCCAGCAGCTTGAGCTATCCCAGAGGGGCTAATGAAAAACTGTTTTTT.

The chain recombines TRBV5-4 with TRBJ1-2; 7 bases are a match to TRBD1. The germline gives CDR1 SGHNT, CDR2 YYREEE (reference sequence). Trimming cost V 4 bases and J 7 bases; bases outside gene matches: 10. CDR3 length equals 14 residues. CDR3 sequence (DNA): TGTGCCAGCAGCCCCCGGGAGGGGGCGTTTGGCTACACCTTC. This codes for CASSPREGAFGYTF.

The rearrangement uses TRBV2 and TRBJ1-5, with D possibly being TRBD1 (6 bases). The V gene's germline CDR1 is SNHLY and CDR2 FYNNEI. Trimming removed 1 base from V and 5 bases from J, with 12 bases in between. This CDR3 is built from 15 residues. CDR3 amino acids: CASSEEQGRYQPQHF. The CDR3, as DNA: TGTGCCAGCAGTGAAGAACAGGGCAGGTATCAGCCCCAGCATTTT. The full variable domain, in which reference TRBV2 and TRBJ1-5 provide the parts outside the CDR3, is EPEVTQTPSHQVTQMGQEVILRCVPISNHLYFYWYRQILGQKVEFLVSFYNNEISEKSEIFDDQFSVERPDGSNFTLKIRSTKLEDSAMYFCASSEEQGRYQPQHFGDGTRLSIL.

The rearrangement uses TRBV28 and TRBJ1-4; 8 bases are a match to TRBD1. The CDR3 covers 14 residues. V lost 5 bases to trimming and J lost 7 bases; unmatched junction nucleotides: 6. Germline assignment: CDR1 MDHEN and CDR2 SYDVKM. The CDR3 DNA is TGTGCCAGCAGTGCGACAGGGGCGGTTGAAAAACTGTTTTTT. Amino acids: CASSATGAVEKLFF. The entire variable domain, with the rest obtained from reference TRBV28 and TRBJ1-4, is as follows: DVKVTQSSRYLVKRTGEKVFLECVQDMDHENMFWYRQDPGLGLRLIYFSYDVKMKEKGDIPEGYSVSREKKERFSLILESASTNQTSMYLCASSATGAVEKLFFGSGTQLSVL.

The rearrangement links TRBV19 to TRBJ2-1; D uncertain. CDR3 length equals 15 residues. CDR1 is LNHDA and CDR2 is SQIVND in the germline V gene (reference sequence). The germline V and J ends were trimmed by 2 bases and 3 bases, with 11 bases remaining between them. CDR3 amino acids: CASSIYLTLYNEQFF. For the CDR3, the DNA is TGTGCCAGTAGTATATACTTGACTCTCTACAATGAGCAGTTCTTC.

This chain uses TRBV30 with TRBJ1-2; D is uncertain. From germline, CDR1 is GTSNPN and CDR2 SVGIG (reference sequence). The CDR3 totals 14 residues. V dropped 8 bases and J dropped 3 bases, with 19 bases sitting between them. CDR3 in amino acids: CAGNRQEGYYGYTF. The CDR3 coding sequence is TGTGCCGGGAACCGTCAGGAAGGATACTATGGCTACACCTTC.

This clone has a single count. The rearrangement links TRBV6-5 to TRBJ2-7, with D perhaps TRBD2 (6 bases). This CDR3 contains 11 residues. With 6 bases removed from V and 4 bases from J, the gap between germline ends came to 7 bases. Germline V gene lookup returns CDR1 MNHEY and CDR2 SVGAGI. CDR3 sequence: CASRRGYEQYV. CDR3 bases: TGTGCCAGCAGGCGGGGTTACGAGCAGTACGTC.

V and J are TRBV2 and TRBJ2-7, with 7 nucleotides matching TRBD2. This CDR3 contains 14 residues. CDR1 is SNHLY, CDR2 FYNNEI, per germline. V shed 6 bases and J 4 bases; nucleotides not matched to a gene: 9. The CDR3 loop reads CASSDGGGQYEQYF. The CDR3 DNA is TGTGCCAGCAGCGACGGCGGGGGTCAGTACGAGCAGTACTTC. Combining the CDR3 with reference TRBV2 and TRBJ2-7 gives the whole variable domain EPEVTQTPSHQVTQMGQEVILRCVPISNHLYFYWYRQILGQKVEFLVSFYNNEISEKSEIFDDQFSVERPDGSNFTLKIRSTKLEDSAMYFCASSDGGGQYEQYFGPGTRLTVT.

The chain links TRBV15 to TRBJ2-2, with a tentative D call TRBD1 (5 bases). V lost 1 base and J 3 bases, leaving 12 bases between the germline ends. Germline CDR1 and CDR2: LNHNV and YYDKDF (reference sequence). The CDR3 covers 16 residues. This CDR3 is CATSRGRQPYTGELFF. In nucleotides, the CDR3 is TGTGCCACCAGCAGAGGAAGACAGCCATACACCGGGGAGCTGTTTTTT.

The V gene is TRBV19, the J gene TRBJ1-2; maybe TRBD1 (5 bases). This CDR3 spans 14 amino acids. Trimming pared 3 bases from V and 2 bases from J, leaving 10 bases between. The germline V gene encodes CDR1 LNHDA and CDR2 SQIVND (reference sequence). The CDR3 here is CASSMGWGNYGYTF. CDR3 in DNA: TGTGCCAGTAGTATGGGTTGGGGGAACTATGGCTACACCTTC. The full variable domain, with the rest looked up from reference TRBV19 and TRBJ1-2, is DGGITQSPKYLFRKEGQNVTLSCEQNLNHDAMYWYRQDPGQGLRLIYYSQIVNDFQKGDIAEGYSVSREKKESFPLTVTSAQKNPTAFYLCASSMGWGNYGYTFGSGTRLTVV.

The J gene is TRBJ2-5, the V gene TRBV5-1; the D gene is possibly TRBD2 (6 bases). V was shortened by 1 base and J by 4 bases, with 11 bases between the two germline ends. The CDR3 sequence is 14 residues long. CDR1 SGHRS and CDR2 YFSETQ come from the germline V gene. The CDR3 sequence is CASSLYAGLETQYF. The CDR3, as DNA: TGCGCCAGCAGCTTGTACGCGGGACTAGAGACCCAGTACTTC. The whole variable domain, filled in from reference TRBV5-1 and TRBJ2-5, reads KAGVTQTPRYLIKTRGQQVTLSCSPISGHRSVSWYQQTPGQGLQFLFEYFSETQRNKGNFPGRFSGRQFSNSRSEMNVSTLELGDSALYLCASSLYAGLETQYFGPGTRLLVL.

The CDR3 DNA follows: TGTGCCAGCACCAGTGTTCCGGGGGCAAGCGAGCAGTACTTC. This sequence encodes CASTSVPGASEQYF. The chain is built from TRBV14 and TRBJ2-7; D possibly uses TRBD1 or TRBD2 (6 bases each). The V end lost 7 bases, the J end lost 6 bases, and 19 bases lay between the germline ends. Germline V CDR1 and CDR2: SGHDN, FVKESK. The CDR3 extends over 14 amino acids.

This rearrangement joins TRBV5-1 to TRBJ2-2; TRBD2 matches at 9 bases. V trimming: 3 bases; J trimming: 4 bases; junction bases outside the gene matches: 10. Germline V gene sequence: CDR1 SGHRS, CDR2 YFSETQ. The CDR3 contains 17 residues. This CDR3 reads CASSSPAGGLGTGELFF. The CDR3 DNA reads TGCGCCAGCAGCTCCCCAGCGGGGGGACTGGGCACCGGGGAGCTGTTTTTT.

This chain links TRBV13 with TRBJ1-2; TRBD1 is a possible D gene (5 bases). Trimming shortened V by 4 bases and J by 7 bases, and 13 bases separated the two germline ends. CDR1 is PRHDT and CDR2 is FYEKMQ in the germline V gene (reference sequence). The CDR3 runs 13 residues. The CDR3 DNA sequence: TGTGCCAGCAGCTGGGACCGCGGCTTTGGCTACACCTTC. This codes for CASSWDRGFGYTF.

The rearrangement joins TRBV5-4 to TRBJ2-7; D is possibly TRBD1 or TRBD2 (5 bases each). The ends were cut back, 5 bases at V and 2 bases at J, with 17 bases in the middle. The CDR3 totals 15 residues. CDR1 SGHNT and CDR2 YYREEE come from the germline V gene (reference sequence). Here the CDR3 DNA reads TGTGCCAGCAGATCATCCGGGACCGCTCCCTACGAGCAGTACTTC. Translation: CASRSSGTAPYEQYF.

The rearrangement joins TRBV7-9 to TRBJ2-1; 8 bases match TRBD2. Germline loops: CDR1 SEHNR, CDR2 FQNEAQ (reference sequence). V shed 3 bases and J 9 bases; nucleotides not matched to a gene: 13. The CDR3 is 16 amino acids. The CDR3 loop is CASSFSLRGRSGEQFF. For the CDR3, the DNA is TGTGCCAGCAGCTTCTCGCTACGCGGGAGGTCGGGTGAGCAGTTCTTC.

The CDR3: CASSQLGPPLHF. CDR3 nucleotides: TGCGCCAGCAGCCAGCTAGGGCCACCCCTCCACTTT. This chain joins TRBV4-1 and TRBJ1-6; no reliable D call. This CDR3 contains 12 residues. The V end lost 3 bases, the J end lost 11 bases, and 8 bases lay between the germline ends. Per germline, CDR1 MGHRA and CDR2 YSYEKL.

Only one count was recorded for this clone. The CDR3, as DNA: TGTGCCAGCAGGCCACCGGGACAGAAGTACTACGAGCAGTACGTC. It specifies CASRPPGQKYYEQYV. The chain couples TRBV6-5 to TRBJ2-7; TRBD1 matches 7 bases. This CDR3 comprises 15 residues. After removal of 6 bases from V and 3 bases from J, the junction contained 11 bases not matched to a gene. Looked up from germline, CDR1 is MNHEY and CDR2 is SVGAGI.